What follows describes a single T cell receptor (beta chain). Germline CDR1 LGHNT, CDR2 FRNRAP. The CDR3 sequence is 14 residues long. V was cut by 3 bases and J by 0 bases, with 6 bases left in between. Sequencing was performed with immunoSEQ multiplex PCR; in TCRdb, only in-frame clones are kept and a portion is missing. The sample includes 300,000 or so clones, 70% to 90% seen only once; the top ten take 4.1%. This sample was taken from a study of blood T cell repertoires in COVID-19. Sequenced input: peripheral blood. The TCR comes from a woman aged 50 to 60 with active or convalescent COVID-19. V gene TRBV12-5 combines with J gene TRBJ2-1; TRBD2 is a possible D gene (5 bases). The CDR3 bases are TGTGCTAGTGGTTTAGAGGGCTCCTACAATGAGCAGTTCTTC. Residues: CASGLEGSYNEQFF.